A single sample gave rise to the 14 T cell receptor beta chains below, sequenced in a study of blood T cell repertoires in COVID-19. Sequencing was performed with immunoSEQ multiplex PCR; in TCRdb, only in-frame clones are kept and a portion is missing. The sample carries roughly 55,000 clones, around four fifths recorded once. Sequencing was carried out using peripheral blood. All receptors come from a man aged 80 or over with acute or convalescent COVID-19.

The CDR3 is CASSAGTSGGAEQETQYF. The CDR3 coding sequence is TGTGCCAGCAGCGCTGGGACTAGCGGGGGGGCTGAACAAGAGACCCAGTACTTC. This rearrangement joins TRBV12-1 to TRBJ2-5; TRBD2 is the table's D call, not checked against the DNA. TRBV12-1 counts as a pseudogene. The CDR3 sequence is 18 residues long.

This clone showed up just a few times. The rearrangement links TRBV2 to TRBJ1-2, with 8 bases aligning to TRBD1. The germline V gene encodes CDR1 SNHLY and CDR2 FYNNEI. This CDR3 is built from 15 residues. V shed 4 bases and J 6 bases; nucleotides not matched to a gene: 10. The DNA for the CDR3 is TGTGCCAGCAGTGTTCTGGCCTCAGGGGGCGATGGCTACACCTTC. This codes for CASSVLASGGDGYTF.

V gene TRBV19 combines with J gene TRBJ1-5, with D possibly being TRBD1 (6 bases). The V end was cut by 6 bases, the J end by 4 bases, with 10 bases between. The CDR3 covers 13 residues. The germline V gene encodes CDR1 LNHDA and CDR2 SQIVND (reference sequence). CDR3 sequence reads: CASRRTENQPQHF. The DNA of the CDR3 is TGTGCCAGTAGACGGACAGAAAATCAGCCCCAGCATTTT.

The gene calls are TRBV30 and TRBJ1-1; D is perhaps TRBD1 (5 bases). This CDR3 is built from 13 residues. Trimming stripped 2 bases from V and 4 bases from J, with 11 bases between. The germline V gene encodes CDR1 GTSNPN and CDR2 SVGIG (reference sequence). Written as DNA, the CDR3 is TGTGCCTGGAGTTCGGCAGGGCCCACTGAAGCTTTCTTT. It is translated as CAWSSAGPTEAFF.

The genes are TRBV7-9 and TRBJ2-2; TRBD2 agrees at 10 bases. The CDR3 is 15 amino acids. Trimming at V came to 3 bases and at J to 4 bases, leaving 2 bases not matched to a gene. Germline CDR1 and CDR2: SEHNR and FQNEAQ (reference sequence). The CDR3 DNA follows: TGTGCCAGCAGCTTTAGCGGGGGGTCCACCGGGGAGCTGTTTTTT. It translates to CASSFSGGSTGELFF.

This chain connects TRBV5-4 to TRBJ1-3, with D perhaps matching TRBD1 (5 bases). The germline V gene has CDR1 SGHNT and CDR2 YYREEE (reference sequence). There are 14 residues in the CDR3. The germline V and J ends were trimmed by 4 bases and 4 bases, with 12 bases remaining between them. In DNA, the CDR3 is TGTGCCAGCAGCCCGGACATGAGGGGAAACACCATATATTTT. Amino acids: CASSPDMRGNTIYF.

In this sample, this clone turned up a few times. The J gene is TRBJ2-7, the V gene TRBV7-8; D may be TRBD2 (5 bases). The CDR3 totals 16 residues. The V and J ends lost 2 bases and 3 bases respectively, with 17 bases between them. Germline assignment: CDR1 SGHVS and CDR2 FQNEAQ. The CDR3 DNA reads as TGTGCCAGCAGCTTACAAAGAGCGGCGCGACACTACGAGCAGTACTTC. Translated, it gives CASSLQRAARHYEQYF.

In its sample, this clone was seen a few times. The chain uses TRBV19 and TRBJ2-1; 8 bases are shared with TRBD1. CDR1 and CDR2 from the germline V gene are LNHDA and SQIVND (reference sequence). J was trimmed by 0 bases and V by 3 bases; bases with no gene match: 13. The length of the CDR3 is 19 residues. CDR3 region: CASSMRGQGAIASYNEQFF. In DNA form, the CDR3 reads TGTGCCAGTAGTATGAGGGGGCAGGGGGCGATCGCCTCCTACAATGAGCAGTTCTTC. The full variable domain, rest sourced from reference TRBV19 and TRBJ2-1, is DGGITQSPKYLFRKEGQNVTLSCEQNLNHDAMYWYRQDPGQGLRLIYYSQIVNDFQKGDIAEGYSVSREKKESFPLTVTSAQKNPTAFYLCASSMRGQGAIASYNEQFFGPGTRLTVL.

This clone was recorded once. The chain employs TRBV6-5 and TRBJ2-7, with TRBD2 identical over 8 bases. Germline loops: CDR1 MNHEY, CDR2 SVGAGI. V lost 4 bases, J lost 5 bases, and 13 bases stayed unmatched. The CDR3 loop spans 16 amino acids. The CDR3 here is CASSFSQRLALDEQYF. CDR3 sequence (DNA): TGTGCCAGCAGTTTTTCCCAGCGACTAGCGCTGGACGAGCAGTACTTC.

This chain connects TRBV5-4 to TRBJ2-7, with D perhaps TRBD1 (7 bases). This CDR3 is 15 amino acids long. Per the germline V gene, CDR1 is SGHNT and CDR2 is YYREEE (reference sequence). Trimming removed 7 bases at V and 3 bases at J, with 20 bases between. The CDR3 region is CASSQGGGEVYEQYF. DNA of the CDR3: TGTGCCAGCTCCCAGGGGGGCGGGGAGGTCTACGAGCAGTACTTC.

The rearrangement joins TRBV28 to TRBJ1-2; TRBD1 aligns across 8 bases. This CDR3 region has 14 residues. Germline lookup yields CDR1 MDHEN and CDR2 SYDVKM. After removal of 5 bases from V and 8 bases from J, the junction contained 10 bases not matched to a gene. The CDR3 loop is CASSPHRGSRGYTF. The DNA of the CDR3 is TGTGCCAGCAGTCCCCACAGGGGGTCGAGAGGCTACACCTTC.

The CDR3 sequence is CAGGDRNYGYTF. CDR3 in DNA: TGTGCCGGGGGGGACAGGAATTATGGCTACACCTTC. The chain uses TRBV7-9 and TRBJ1-2; 8 positions agree with TRBD1. CDR3 length equals 12 residues. CDR1 and CDR2 (germline): SEHNR, FQNEAQ (reference sequence). V dropped 11 bases and J dropped 5; count of bases not matched to a gene: 7.

As to this clone: At the DNA level, this CDR3 is encoded by other sequences in the same sample as well. The V gene is TRBV24-1, the J gene TRBJ1-2, with a tentative D call TRBD1 (6 bases). The CDR3 is 13 residues long. V gave up 4 bases and J gave up 5 bases, with 10 bases separating them. Germline V gives CDR1 KGHDR, CDR2 SFDVKD. This CDR3 reads CATSDSGVYGYTF. The DNA of the CDR3 is TGTGCCACCAGTGACTCAGGGGTTTATGGCTACACCTTC.

CDR3 DNA sequence: TGCGCCAGCAGCTCGGGAGCGGGGAACACTGAAGCTTTCTTT. It yields the protein CASSSGAGNTEAFF. The chain has TRBV5-1 and TRBJ1-1; D gene unclear. CDR3 length equals 14 residues. The germline V gene has CDR1 SGHRS and CDR2 YFSETQ. The ends were cut back, 3 bases at V and 1 base at J, with 10 bases in the middle.